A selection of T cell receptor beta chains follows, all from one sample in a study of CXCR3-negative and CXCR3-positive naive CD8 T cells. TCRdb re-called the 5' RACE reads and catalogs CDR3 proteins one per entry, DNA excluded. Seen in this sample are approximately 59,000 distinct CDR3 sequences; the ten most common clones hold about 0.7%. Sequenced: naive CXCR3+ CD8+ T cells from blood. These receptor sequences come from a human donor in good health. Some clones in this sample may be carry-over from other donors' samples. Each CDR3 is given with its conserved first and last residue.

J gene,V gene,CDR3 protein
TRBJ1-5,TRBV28,CASYPNSGPASNQPQHF
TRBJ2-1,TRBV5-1,CASSLGESGTSSYNEQFF
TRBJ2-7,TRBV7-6,CASSPSLGLAVYEQYF
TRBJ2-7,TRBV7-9,CASSVPGRTYEQYF
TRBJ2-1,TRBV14,CASSQLTSGGANEQFF
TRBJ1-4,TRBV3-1,CASSLPGESEKLFF
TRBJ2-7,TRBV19,CASRLRVAHEQYF
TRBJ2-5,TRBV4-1,CASSPLLAGGFRGETQYF
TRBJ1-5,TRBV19,CASSTNREGNQPQHF
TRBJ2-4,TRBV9,CASSVDSIAKNIQYF
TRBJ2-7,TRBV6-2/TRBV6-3,CASSHNRVYEQYF
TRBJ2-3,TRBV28,CASSLGRTGDYTDTQYF
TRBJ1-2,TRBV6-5,CASSYSISGGYTF
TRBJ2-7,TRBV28,CASSQRLSSYEQYF
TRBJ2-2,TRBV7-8,CASSLLSAEHPYTGELFF
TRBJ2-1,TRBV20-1,CSAPGTSGGYSYNEQFF
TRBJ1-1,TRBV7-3,CASSADNTEAFF
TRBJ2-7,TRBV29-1,CSVEGGAGDGNEQYF
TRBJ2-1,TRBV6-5,CASSGLPGFEQFF
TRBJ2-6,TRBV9,CASSPLGGPALAGANVLTF
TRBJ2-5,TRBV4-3,CASASRVFAETQYF
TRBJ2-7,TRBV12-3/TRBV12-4,CASSLAVRAEQYF
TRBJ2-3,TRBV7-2,CASSLVAGSVSDTQYF
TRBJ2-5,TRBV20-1,CSASDLRGAETQYF
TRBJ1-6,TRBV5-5,CASSLTWDMDFNSPLHF
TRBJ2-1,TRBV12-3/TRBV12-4,CASNPLAGGLNEQFF
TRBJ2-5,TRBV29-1,CSVPIQGVETQYF
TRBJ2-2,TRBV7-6,CASSLAASGGPTGELFF
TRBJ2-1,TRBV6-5,CASTAIELALSSYNEQFF
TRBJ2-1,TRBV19,CASSRGAYNEQFF
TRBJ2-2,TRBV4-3,CASGNGGTDQNTGELFF
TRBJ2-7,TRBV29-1,CSVGGARSYEQYF
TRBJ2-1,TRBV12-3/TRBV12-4,CASSFPPEGEQFF
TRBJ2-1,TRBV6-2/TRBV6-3,CASSYSSSVNEQFF
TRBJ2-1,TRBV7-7,CASSLGNGGSYNEQFF
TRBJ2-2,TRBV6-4,CASSDGGAGELFF
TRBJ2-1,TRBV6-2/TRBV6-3,CASSLGQGAFYEQFF
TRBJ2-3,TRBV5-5,CASSLTETGITDTQYF
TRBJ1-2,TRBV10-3,CAIMGTTSNYGYTF
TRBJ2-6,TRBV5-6,CASSSDRGSSGANVLTF
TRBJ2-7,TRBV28,CASSQHGQRGVYEQYF
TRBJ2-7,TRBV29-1,CSARGFGQNDEQYF
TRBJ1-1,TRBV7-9,CASRLGGTEAFF
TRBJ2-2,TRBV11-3,CASSILTGGYTGELFF
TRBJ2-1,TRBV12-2,CASRCPMRASYNEQFF
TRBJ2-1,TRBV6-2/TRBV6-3,CASSKTVSNNEQFF
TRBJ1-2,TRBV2,CASIGSNYGYTF
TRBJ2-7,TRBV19,CASSGLEYEQYF
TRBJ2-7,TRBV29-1,CSVGWGSLSYEQYF
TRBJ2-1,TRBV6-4,CASSEGQGAFYEQFF
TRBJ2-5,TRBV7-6,CASSLARSETQYF
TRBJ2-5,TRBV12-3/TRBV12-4,CASSPLRGGQETQYF
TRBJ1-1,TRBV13,CASSFSYKNTEAFF